The rows below give T cell receptor beta chains drawn from one sample of a study of blood T cell repertoires in COVID-19. Repertoires were generated with immunoSEQ multiplex PCR, while TCRdb's copy carries only in-frame clones and drops some. This sample has roughly 70,000 clones, with roughly 84% found just once. The specimen was peripheral blood. The receptors originated from a woman aged 55-70 years with acute or convalescent COVID-19. The CDR3 runs from the conserved cysteine through the conserved F or W. D genes are given only for firm matches. Rows give clone size only sometimes, using once, few, many, or a class for an expanded clone.

j_call clone_size d_call v_call cdr3_aa cdr3_nt
TRBJ2-6 . TRBD1 TRBV11-3 CASSPGQFSSGANVLTF TGTGCCAGCAGCCCGGGACAGTTTTCCTCTGGGGCCAACGTCCTGACTTTC
TRBJ1-2 . TRBD1 TRBV3-1/TRBV3-2 CASSSSGGGKGYTF TGTGCCAGCAGCTCGTCAGGGGGCGGAAAAGGCTACACCTTC
TRBJ1-1 . . TRBV10-3 CAISERTPNTEAFF TGTGCCATCAGTGAGAGGACACCGAACACTGAAGCTTTCTTT
TRBJ1-5 . . TRBV29-1 CSVIERSHSNQPQHF TGCAGCGTCATAGAGCGCTCCCATAGCAATCAGCCCCAGCATTTT
TRBJ1-1 . . TRBV7-8 CASSPLKGKAFF TGTGCCAGCAGCCCCCTGAAGGGGAAAGCTTTCTTT
TRBJ1-4 few . TRBV2 CASSEDHGGNEKLFF TGTGCCAGCAGTGAGGACCACGGGGGAAATGAAAAACTGTTTTTT
TRBJ2-2 . TRBD2 TRBV5-1 CASSSTSVTGELFF TGCGCCAGCAGCTCTACTAGCGTAACCGGGGAGCTGTTTTTT
TRBJ2-3 . TRBD1 TRBV5-1 CASSSGQGLDTQYF TGCGCCAGCAGCTCGGGACAGGGTTTGGATACGCAGTATTTT
TRBJ1-2 . TRBD1 TRBV20-1 CSAGTGDGYTF TGCAGTGCTGGGACAGGGGACGGCTACACCTTC
TRBJ2-3 . . TRBV27 CASSSTVADTQYF TGTGCCAGCAGTTCTACGGTTGCAGATACGCAGTATTTT
TRBJ2-7 . . TRBV5-6 CASSLWQGNEQYF TGTGCCAGCAGCTTGTGGCAGGGTAACGAGCAGTACTTC
TRBJ2-5 . . TRBV19 CASSIDLETSGTQYF TGTGCCAGTAGTATAGATCTCGAGACCTCGGGGACCCAGTACTTC
TRBJ2-3 few TRBD2 TRBV3-1/TRBV3-2 CASSPWTSGAPDTQYF TGTGCCAGCAGCCCTTGGACTAGCGGGGCCCCAGATACGCAGTATTTT
TRBJ2-7 . TRBD1 TRBV4-1 CASSQVQGEHEQYF TGCGCCAGCAGCCAAGTCCAGGGGGAGCACGAGCAGTACTTC
TRBJ1-6 . TRBD1 TRBV5-1 CASSISQGSGNSPLHF TGCGCCAGCAGCATCTCACAGGGGTCAGGAAATTCACCCCTCCACTTT
TRBJ2-7 . . TRBV21-1 CASSKKKSDRGFYEQYF TGTGCCAGCAGCAAAAAGAAGTCCGACAGGGGCTTCTACGAGCAGTACTTC
TRBJ2-7 . . TRBV5-1 CASSVDSTYEQYF TGCGCCAGCAGCGTCGACAGCACCTACGAGCAGTACTTC
TRBJ2-1 . . TRBV6-5 CASSPGGGFEQFF TGTGCCAGCAGTCCGGGGGGCGGGTTTGAGCAGTTCTTC
TRBJ1-2 . TRBD1 TRBV12-3/TRBV12-4 CASSLTGYGYTF TGTGCCAGCAGCCTGACAGGGTATGGCTACACCTTC
TRBJ1-1 . . TRBV3-1/TRBV3-2 CASSQHEGVEAFF TGTGCCAGCAGCCAACACGAGGGAGTTGAAGCTTTCTTT
TRBJ2-7 . . TRBV13 CASSLYERVAYEQYF TGTGCCAGCAGCTTATATGAGCGGGTGGCCTACGAGCAGTACTTC
TRBJ1-1 . TRBD1 TRBV6-5 CASSPRDRPNTEAFF TGTGCCAGCAGTCCCCGGGACAGGCCGAACACTGAAGCTTTCTTT
TRBJ1-1 . . TRBV30 CAWSGGNDREAFF TGTGCCTGGAGTGGAGGAAACGATAGAGAAGCTTTCTTT
TRBJ1-5 . . TRBV2 CASSEGRYQPQHF TGTGCCAGCAGTGAAGGGAGATATCAGCCCCAGCATTTT
TRBJ1-2 . . TRBV7-3 CASSSPGLNYGYTF TGTGCCAGCAGCTCCCCAGGCCTCAACTATGGCTACACCTTC
TRBJ2-3 . . TRBV4-2 CASSQDHGGSTDTQYF TGTGCCAGCAGCCAAGATCATGGCGGATCCACAGATACGCAGTATTTT
TRBJ1-5 few . TRBV5-4 CASSFSLARDSNQPQHF TGTGCCAGCAGCTTCAGCTTGGCCAGGGATAGCAATCAGCCCCAGCATTTT
TRBJ1-1 . TRBD1 TRBV28 CASTPDRGRGNTEAFF TGTGCCAGCACCCCAGACAGGGGGAGGGGGAACACTGAAGCTTTCTTT
TRBJ2-3 . . TRBV5-1 CASSTFSTDTQYF TGCGCCAGCTCTACTTTCTCTACAGATACGCAGTATTTT
TRBJ2-1 once . TRBV11-3 CASSLASPSSYNEQFF TGTGCCAGCAGCTTAGCTAGCCCGAGCTCCTACAATGAGCAGTTCTTC
TRBJ2-3 . TRBD1 TRBV24-1 CATSGLYMPGQVGTDTQYF TGTGCCACCAGTGGTCTCTATATGCCGGGACAGGTGGGCACAGATACGCAGTATTTT
TRBJ2-5 once TRBD1 TRBV5-1 CASSLEDRGGETQYF TGCGCCAGCAGCTTGGAGGACAGGGGGGGTGAGACCCAGTACTTC
TRBJ2-1 . . TRBV30 CAWNAGLINEQFF TGTGCCTGGAATGCAGGGTTAATCAATGAGCAGTTCTTC
TRBJ1-5 . TRBD1 TRBV10-2 CASSKAGTGFANQPQHF TGCGCCAGCAGTAAAGCCGGGACAGGGTTCGCCAATCAGCCCCAGCATTTT
TRBJ1-2 . . TRBV12-3/TRBV12-4 CASRLTGGGGYTF TGTGCCAGCAGGTTGACCGGGGGGGGCGGCTACACCTTC
TRBJ1-2 . TRBD1 TRBV11-2 CASSSRDRGRFVGYTF TGTGCCAGCAGCTCCCGGGACAGGGGGCGTTTTGTCGGCTACACCTTC
TRBJ1-1 . TRBD1 TRBV7-9 CASSSRQGRTEAFF TGTGCCAGCAGCTCTAGACAGGGACGGACTGAAGCTTTCTTT
TRBJ2-5 . TRBD2 TRBV11-3 CASSVTSGQETQYF TGTGCCAGCAGCGTGACTAGCGGCCAAGAGACCCAGTACTTC
TRBJ2-2 . . TRBV6-6 CASSLTDAGELFF TGTGCCAGCAGTTTAACAGACGCCGGGGAGCTGTTTTTT
TRBJ1-6 few TRBD1 TRBV30 CAWSPGQGPNSPLHF TGTGCCTGGAGCCCCGGACAGGGGCCAAATTCACCCCTCCACTTT
TRBJ2-5 . TRBD1 TRBV5-1 CASSFGQGAETQYF TGCGCCAGCAGCTTCGGACAGGGAGCCGAGACCCAGTACTTC
TRBJ1-1 . . TRBV6-5 CASSTRRENTEAFF TGTGCCAGCAGCACGCGACGGGAGAACACTGAAGCTTTCTTT
TRBJ2-5 . . TRBV12-3/TRBV12-4 CASSLARETQYF TGTGCCAGCAGTTTAGCGAGGGAGACCCAGTACTTC
TRBJ2-7 . . TRBV3-1/TRBV3-2 CASSQKGIRAEQYF TGTGCCAGCAGCCAGAAGGGGATTAGGGCCGAGCAGTACTTC
TRBJ1-2 . TRBD1 TRBV18 CASSPGWTGDGYTF TGTGCCAGCTCACCTGGCTGGACAGGGGATGGCTACACCTTC
TRBJ2-5 . . TRBV6-5 CASSYSGGARETQYF TGTGCCAGCAGTTACTCAGGGGGAGCACGGGAGACCCAGTACTTC
TRBJ2-5 . . TRBV6-4 CASCSNRETQYF TGTGCCAGCTGTAGTAATCGAGAGACCCAGTACTTC
TRBJ2-3 . . TRBV5-6 CASSPSPRSDTQYF TGTGCCAGCAGCCCCTCCCCCAGGTCAGATACGCAGTATTTT
TRBJ2-1 . TRBD2 TRBV7-3 CASSRTSDDEQFF TGTGCCAGCAGCCGGACTAGCGACGATGAGCAGTTCTTC
TRBJ1-5 once TRBD1 TRBV5-1 CASSAGQNQPQHF TGCGCCAGCAGCGCGGGACAGAATCAGCCCCAGCATTTT
TRBJ1-5 . . TRBV19 CASNRGGAGSAQHF TGTGCCAGTAACCGGGGGGGGGCCGGATCGGCCCAGCATTTT
TRBJ2-7 . . TRBV9 CASSVQGFSYEQYF TGTGCCAGCAGCGTACAGGGATTCTCCTACGAGCAGTACTTC